This T cell receptor (beta chain) came from a study of blood T cell repertoires in COVID-19. At the level of the study: Samples came from the United States, Italy and Spain, spanning acute and convalescent COVID-19. In each case, the material was cDNA or gDNA derived from T cells, B-cell-depleted T cells, or PBMCs.

Original data processing: Reference gene primer amplification in the assay estimated nucleated cell counts. Method: immunoSEQ multiplex PCR; TCRdb's copy keeps in-frame clones and lacks some. Clone size and V and J calls were adopted from that table, with D and trimming inferred from the DNA. Of over 350,000 clones in the sample, roughly nine tenths are singletons; the top ten hold roughly 0.9%. Germline V gives CDR1 SGHDN, CDR2 FVKESK. V dropped 0 bases and J dropped 7; count of bases not matched to a gene: 7. This CDR3 contains 15 residues. Exposed participants came across a COVID-19 case within 2 weeks before study entry.

The gene calls are TRBV14 and TRBJ1-2, with TRBD1 matching 8 bases. Sequencing was done on a sample of PBMCs or T cells enriched from blood (not recorded which). This TCR came from a woman aged 35 to 49 who had been exposed to COVID-19. CDR3 sequence: CASSQDGAGGSGYTF. The DNA of the CDR3 is TGTGCCAGCAGCCAAGATGGAGCAGGGGGCTCTGGCTACACCTTC.